The 13 T cell receptor beta chains listed next were all sequenced from one sample in a study of T cell responses to AZD1222 COVID-19 vaccine (dated by TCRdb to the early 2020s). The library was made by the immunoSEQ multiplex PCR assay. The table was pulled from immuneACCESS by TCRdb, which kept in-frame rearrangements only. Such tables lose some clones; where checked, under half of the loss comes from unresolved V genes, and the rest has no known cause. This sample is represented by tens of thousands of clones; around 81% of them were singletons. 20% to 30% of the sample is held by the ten biggest clonotypes. In light of the paper, this sample's time point label describes: about 28 days (+/-7) after the second vaccine dose. This material consisted of peripheral blood, taken 28 days after the second AZD1222 dose. Receptor source: an adult who received the AZD1222 COVID-19 vaccine.

The chain recombines TRBV4-3 with TRBJ2-1, with 11 nucleotides matching TRBD2. V gave up 4 bases and J gave up 6 bases; unmatched junction bases: 5. Germline lookup yields CDR1 LGHNA and CDR2 YSLEER. The CDR3 contains 15 residues. The CDR3 bases are TGCGCCAGCAGCCGAACTAGCGGGAGTTTCAATGAGCAGTTCTTC. Its translation: CASSRTSGSFNEQFF.

This clone appeared once. The chain employs TRBV7-9 and TRBJ1-4; 7 bases map to TRBD1. The CDR3 is made up of 12 amino acids. With 4 bases clipped from V and 8 bases from J, the junction kept 1 base outside the gene matches. CDR1 SEHNR and CDR2 FQNEAQ come from the germline V gene (reference sequence). This CDR3 is CASSSTGEKLFF. CDR3 DNA sequence: TGTGCCAGCAGCTCGACAGGGGAAAAACTGTTTTTT.

The chain joins TRBV11-3 to TRBJ2-7; D uncertain. Looked up from germline, CDR1 is SGHNT and CDR2 is YENEEA. The CDR3 spans 14 residues. V was clipped by 5 bases and J by 6 bases, with 17 bases between them. The CDR3 nucleotides read TGTGCCAGCAGCCCTGATTTAACAACTCGCGAGCAGTACTTC. It codes for CASSPDLTTREQYF.

The chain combines TRBV10-3 with TRBJ1-5; weak D call: TRBD1 (5 bases). Germline V lookup: CDR1 ENHRY, CDR2 SYGVKD. Trimming took 4 bases from V and 4 from J, leaving 11 bases between them. This CDR3 region has 14 residues. The CDR3 sequence: CAISGDGTNQPQHF. The CDR3 DNA reads TGTGCCATCAGTGGGGACGGAACGAATCAGCCCCAGCATTTT.

This rearrangement joins TRBV9 to TRBJ1-4, with 12 bases fitting TRBD1. CDR1 SGDLS and CDR2 YYNGEE come from the germline V gene. J lost 7 bases, V lost 6 bases, and 13 bases had no gene match. The CDR3 is 17 residues long. The DNA for the CDR3 is TGTGCCAGCACGGAGGGACAGGGGGCACAGAGTGGTGAAAAACTGTTTTTT. It yields the protein CASTEGQGAQSGEKLFF.

This clone was observed a handful of times. Germline and junction disagree at one end, which may indicate a read error. This CDR3 reads CASREETGRGSPLHF. CDR3 nucleotide sequence: TGTGCCAGCAGGGAAGAAACAGGGCGCGGTTCACCCCTCCACTTT. The chain has TRBV2 and TRBJ1-6; TRBD1 might be the D (6 bases). The germline V gene encodes CDR1 SNHLY and CDR2 FYNNEI. This CDR3 comprises 15 residues.

This chain links TRBV6-5 with TRBJ1-4; the match to TRBD1 covers 8 bases. This CDR3 comprises 16 residues. The junction had 7 bases not matched to a gene; V was cut back by 2 bases and J by 5 bases. In germline, CDR1 is MNHEY, CDR2 SVGAGI. CDR3 in amino acids: CASSYTYRGANEKLFF. As DNA, the CDR3 is TGTGCCAGCAGTTACACCTACAGGGGGGCAAATGAAAAACTGTTTTTT.

V usage is TRBV30 and J usage is TRBJ2-3; 7 bases agree with TRBD2. Germline lookup yields CDR1 GTSNPN and CDR2 SVGIG (reference sequence). The CDR3 runs 16 residues. J was trimmed by 6 bases and V by 8 bases; bases with no gene match: 20. CDR3: CALAGGGFGSWDTQYF. CDR3 sequence (DNA): TGTGCCCTCGCTGGGGGGGGTTTCGGATCCTGGGATACGCAGTATTTT.

The sample holds a few counts of this clone. The rearrangement links TRBV3-1 (or the pseudogene TRBV3-2) to TRBJ1-5, with D maybe TRBD1 (5 bases). The germline gives CDR1 LGHDT, CDR2 YNNKEL (reference sequence). Deletions cut 0 bases from V and 2 bases from J, with 17 bases between. The CDR3 has 18 amino acids. CDR3 amino acids: CASSQELGTCACNQPQHF. CDR3 coding DNA: TGTGCCAGCAGCCAAGAGTTAGGGACCTGCGCCTGCAATCAGCCCCAGCATTTT.

This clone was seen a few times. J is TRBJ1-3 and V is TRBV5-1; D is unclear. The CDR3 extends over 16 amino acids. V lost 0 bases to trimming and J lost 3 bases, with 13 bases between them. From germline, CDR1 is SGHRS and CDR2 YFSETQ. CDR3 sequence reads: CASSLAALGIGNTIYF. DNA of the CDR3: TGCGCCAGCAGCTTGGCCGCGTTGGGGATTGGAAACACCATATATTTT.

The chain has TRBV28 and TRBJ1-4; D may be TRBD1 (5 bases). Germline values: CDR1 MDHEN, CDR2 SYDVKM. V gave up 7 bases and J gave up 0 bases, with 18 bases separating them. The CDR3 contains 17 residues. Written as DNA, the CDR3 is TGTGCCAGCACCCCGTCAGGGCAGGGTCCAACTAATGAAAAACTGTTTTTT. Translation: CASTPSGQGPTNEKLFF.

This sequence joins TRBV7-8 and TRBJ2-7; 8 positions agree with TRBD1. V lost 5 bases and J lost 6; bases outside the gene matches: 9. Germline V CDR1 and CDR2: SGHVS, FQNEAQ. The CDR3 is 14 residues long. The CDR3 DNA reads as TGTGCCAGCAGCCCGACTCTAGGACAGGGCGAGCAGTACTTC. Protein: CASSPTLGQGEQYF.

The V and J genes are TRBV5-1 and TRBJ2-7; 11 bases map to TRBD2. Germline V gene lookup returns CDR1 SGHRS and CDR2 YFSETQ. V gave up 3 bases and J gave up 3 bases; unmatched junction bases: 2. The CDR3 contains 14 residues. The CDR3: CASSYGLAGYEQYF. The DNA of the CDR3 is TGCGCCAGCAGCTATGGACTAGCGGGCTACGAGCAGTACTTC.